These 21 T cell receptor beta chains originate from one sample sequenced in a study of blood T cell repertoires in COVID-19 (dated by TCRdb to 2018 to 2021). The library was made by the immunoSEQ multiplex PCR assay. TCRdb took over this immuneACCESS table, retaining in-frame rearrangements with V and J assigned. Such tables are incomplete; in checked studies, under half of the missing clones stem from an unresolved V gene, and the remainder is unexplained. Counted in this sample were around 190,000 clones; approximately 82% of them appeared once. Roughly 13% of the sample is taken by the ten largest. Sequencing was carried out using peripheral blood. The receptors shown here come from a human donor in a cohort sampled during active COVID-19.

This clone was seen only once. The chain employs TRBV5-6 and TRBJ2-7, with 13 bases lining up with TRBD2. The V and J ends lost 0 bases and 4 bases, in that order; junction bases with no gene match: 4. The germline V gene encodes CDR1 SGHDT and CDR2 YYEEEE. The CDR3 runs 16 residues. In DNA, the CDR3 is TGTGCCAGCAGCTTGGGAGGGACTAGCGGGATTTACGAGCAGTACTTC. It encodes CASSLGGTSGIYEQYF.

The chain is built from TRBV7-9 and TRBJ2-2; 9 bases map to TRBD1. The CDR3 has 19 residues. After removal of 5 bases from V and 1 base from J, the junction contained 14 bases not matched to a gene. Germline-derived CDR1 and CDR2 are SEHNR and FQNEAQ (reference sequence). The DNA for the CDR3 is TGTGCCAGCAGCCCAGTTCCGGGACAGGGTTGGCAGAACACCGGGGAGCTGTTTTTT. It codes for CASSPVPGQGWQNTGELFF.

The chain has TRBV10-2 and TRBJ2-4; D might be TRBD1 (5 bases). V was clipped by 3 bases and J by 0 bases, with 12 bases between them. CDR1 and CDR2 from the germline V gene are WSHSY and SAAADI. The CDR3 is 16 amino acids. CDR3 nucleotide sequence: TGCGCCAGCAGTGATCAGCAGGGCTTAGCCAAAAACATTCAGTACTTC. Its protein is CASSDQQGLAKNIQYF.

In this sample, this clone turned up once. The chain couples TRBV30 to TRBJ1-2; D is possibly TRBD1 (6 bases). The germline V gene has CDR1 GTSNPN and CDR2 SVGIG (reference sequence). The V end lost 1 base, the J end lost 6 bases, and 18 bases lay between the germline ends. The CDR3 is 15 amino acids. The CDR3 here is CAWSARGNFKNGYTF. The CDR3 DNA is TGTGCCTGGAGTGCTAGGGGGAACTTTAAAAATGGCTACACCTTC.

The chain links TRBV4-1 to TRBJ2-7, with 10 nucleotides matching TRBD2. V dropped 4 bases and J dropped 6; count of bases not matched to a gene: 6. From germline, CDR1 is MGHRA and CDR2 YSYEKL. The CDR3 spans 14 residues. The CDR3 sequence: CASSPSGSWSEQYF. The CDR3 nucleotides are TGCGCCAGCAGCCCTAGCGGGAGTTGGAGCGAGCAGTACTTC.

The V gene is TRBV2, the J gene TRBJ2-4; possibly TRBD2 for D (6 bases). This CDR3 has 15 amino acids. V dropped 3 bases and J dropped 1 base, with 10 bases sitting between them. Looked up from germline, CDR1 is SNHLY and CDR2 is FYNNEI. CDR3 loop: CASSEVEGAKNIQYF. Here the CDR3 DNA reads TGTGCCAGCAGTGAGGTGGAGGGGGCCAAAAACATTCAGTACTTC.

V gene TRBV28 combines with J gene TRBJ1-5; D unclear. CDR1 is MDHEN, CDR2 SYDVKM, per germline. V gave up 8 bases and J gave up 1 base, with 21 bases separating them. The CDR3 extends over 17 amino acids. This CDR3 is CASGPVTGRRSNQPQHF. The DNA for the CDR3 is TGTGCCAGCGGACCCGTTACCGGGAGAAGGAGCAATCAGCCCCAGCATTTT.

V is TRBV7-9 and J is TRBJ2-7, with 12 positions matching TRBD2. J gave up 2 bases and V 5 bases, and 7 bases lay outside the gene matches. The CDR3 runs to 16 residues. From germline, CDR1 is SEHNR and CDR2 FQNEAQ (reference sequence). The CDR3 region is CASSTYLAGGPYEQYF. The CDR3 region has the DNA TGTGCCAGCAGCACGTATCTAGCGGGAGGGCCCTACGAGCAGTACTTC.

The rearrangement links TRBV10-2 to TRBJ2-3; TRBD2 agrees at 7 bases. V lost 9 bases and J lost 0; bases outside the gene matches: 6. Germline CDR1 and CDR2: WSHSY and SAAADI. The CDR3 length is 14 residues. CDR3 nucleotides: TGCGCCAGTAGTATAGCGGGCAGCACAGATACGCAGTATTTT. Amino acid sequence: CASSIAGSTDTQYF.

This clone was found once. The chain recombines TRBV20-1 with TRBJ1-1; no firm D call. CDR1 is DFQATT, CDR2 SNEGSKA, per germline (reference sequence). The CDR3 consists of 11 residues. V gave up 3 bases and J gave up 4 bases, with 6 bases separating them. CDR3 protein: CSARRVTEAFF. DNA of the CDR3: TGCAGTGCTAGGCGGGTCACTGAAGCTTTCTTT.

CDR3 in DNA: TGTGCCAGCAGGACCCAACAACAGGGCGCGGATGAGCAGTTCTTC. It codes for CASRTQQQGADEQFF. The chain uses TRBV21-1 and TRBJ2-1; TRBD1 reflects the table's D call only, with no check against the DNA. TRBV21-1 is a pseudogene locus. CDR3 length: 15 residues.

The genes are TRBV24-1 and TRBJ2-7; D unresolved. Germline V gene sequence: CDR1 KGHDR, CDR2 SFDVKD. Between the trimmed V and J ends, which lost 12 bases and 1 base, there was a span of 15 bases. This CDR3 is built from 13 residues. DNA of the CDR3: TGTGCCGTCTCGACTCGGAGATCCTACGAGCAGTACTTC. Translation gives CAVSTRRSYEQYF.

This clone was counted only a few times. The chain links TRBV29-1 to TRBJ2-7; 8 bases fit TRBD1. CDR3 size: 14 residues. V gave up 6 bases and J gave up 3 bases; unmatched junction bases: 10. From germline, CDR1 is SQVTM and CDR2 ANQGSEA. As DNA, the CDR3 is TGCAGCGTCTCACGTCAGGACAGGGACTACGAGCAGTACTTC. Amino acids: CSVSRQDRDYEQYF.

J is TRBJ2-2 and V is TRBV5-4; TRBD2 matches at 15 bases. The V gene end was trimmed by 4 bases and the J gene end by 5 bases; junction bases not matched to a gene: 3. Germline CDR1 reads SGHNT; CDR2 reads YYREEE (reference sequence). The CDR3 runs to 16 residues. DNA for the CDR3: TGTGCCAGCAGCCTGGGACTAGCGGGAGGAACCGGGGAGCTGTTTTTT. It encodes CASSLGLAGGTGELFF.

The CDR3 sequence is CASRRGETQYF. For the CDR3, the DNA is TGCGCCAGCAGACGAGGAGAGACCCAGTACTTC. V and J are TRBV10-2 and TRBJ2-5; D is unresolved. This CDR3 spans 11 amino acids. Germline V CDR1 and CDR2: WSHSY, SAAADI. V lost 6 bases and J lost 4, with 6 bases in between.

This clone was observed once. V usage is TRBV5-1 and J usage is TRBJ2-3, with a weak D call TRBD2 (5 bases). From germline, CDR1 is SGHRS and CDR2 YFSETQ. The CDR3 spans 15 residues. Trimming removed 6 bases at V and 6 bases at J, with 20 bases between. The CDR3 region is CASNTRGLDRDTQYF. The CDR3 bases are TGCGCCAGCAACACGAGAGGACTGGATAGGGATACGCAGTATTTT.

The V gene is TRBV10-3, the J gene TRBJ1-5, with 7 nucleotides matching TRBD1. The J segment lost 1 base and the V segment lost 1 base, leaving 4 bases of the junction unmatched. CDR3 length: 16 residues. Germline CDR1 ENHRY, CDR2 SYGVKD. This CDR3 is CAISEFGTASNQPQHF. CDR3 DNA: TGTGCCATCAGTGAGTTCGGGACAGCGAGCAATCAGCCCCAGCATTTT.

The V and J genes are TRBV11-2 and TRBJ2-7, with D possibly being TRBD2 (5 bases). CDR1 is SGHAT, CDR2 FQNNGV, per germline. Trimming took off 5 bases at V and 7 bases at J, with 15 bases between the two ends. This CDR3 is built from 13 residues. The CDR3 nucleotides read TGTGCCAGCAGCCCGCGGGTAGCTCGTGAGCAGTACTTC. Encoded protein: CASSPRVAREQYF.

J is TRBJ2-2 and V is TRBV3-1 (or the pseudogene TRBV3-2); TRBD1 agrees at 8 bases. CDR3 length: 23 amino acids. V trimming: 4 bases; J trimming: 3 bases; junction bases outside the gene matches: 28. Germline CDR1 is LGHDT and CDR2 is YNNKEL (reference sequence). CDR3 coding DNA: TGTGCCAGCAGCCCCCCGCGGACAGGGAAGCTAGGCGGTCGGGGTCCCTACACCGGGGAGCTGTTTTTT. It specifies CASSPPRTGKLGGRGPYTGELFF.

The rearrangement uses TRBV28 and TRBJ2-7; 8 nucleotides line up with TRBD1. The CDR3 runs to 11 residues. V was pared by 4 bases and J by 9 bases, with 2 bases of the junction left unmatched. In germline, CDR1 is MDHEN, CDR2 SYDVKM. CDR3: CASSWTGTQYF. For the CDR3, the DNA is TGTGCCAGCAGTTGGACAGGGACGCAGTACTTC.

This clone appeared a few times. The gene calls are TRBV6-5 and TRBJ1-5; TRBD1 might be the D (5 bases). V dropped 5 bases and J dropped 7 bases, with 18 bases sitting between them. The CDR3 totals 15 residues. Germline V gene data show CDR1 as MNHEY and CDR2 as SVGAGI. Here the CDR3 reads CASSQGPEGSQPQHF. CDR3 in DNA: TGTGCCAGCAGTCAGGGACCGGAGGGTAGCCAGCCCCAGCATTTT.